Presented here are 21 T cell receptor beta chains from one specimen sequenced in a study of blood T cell repertoires in COVID-19. Repertoires were generated with immunoSEQ multiplex PCR, while TCRdb's copy carries only in-frame clones and drops some. The sample carries some 210,000 clones, approximately 91% recorded once. Material: peripheral blood. These receptors came from a woman in her 40s with acute or convalescent COVID-19.

In DNA form, the CDR3 reads TGCGCCACCTCGAGGGGGGACAGTCGAGAGACCCAGTACTTC. This sequence encodes CATSRGDSRETQYF. The chain joins TRBV10-2 to TRBJ2-5; D is possibly TRBD1 (7 bases). Trimming took 10 bases from V and 4 from J, leaving 19 bases between them. This CDR3 comprises 14 residues. In germline, CDR1 is WSHSY, CDR2 SAAADI.

The chain links TRBV7-2 to TRBJ2-3, with D perhaps matching TRBD2 (6 bases). The V end was cut by 1 base, the J end by 5 bases, with 19 bases between. CDR1 and CDR2 from the germline V gene are SGHTA and FQGNSA. The CDR3 length is 17 residues. The CDR3: CASSLDRTRGGGDTQYF. The CDR3 DNA reads as TGTGCCAGCAGCTTAGATCGGACGCGGGGCGGAGGAGATACGCAGTATTTT.

The chain carries TRBV5-5 and TRBJ1-6; 8 nucleotides line up with TRBD1. The CDR3 length is 14 residues. The germline V gene has CDR1 SGHKS and CDR2 YYEKEE (reference sequence). With V trimmed by 0 bases and J by 11 bases, 4 bases remained unmatched. The CDR3: CASSLGGDRTPLHF. The CDR3 DNA sequence: TGTGCCAGCAGCTTGGGGGGGGACAGGACACCCCTCCACTTT.

The chain is built from TRBV18 and TRBJ1-2; D perhaps matches TRBD1 (5 bases). Deletions cut 1 base from V and 2 bases from J, with 8 bases between. Germline loops: CDR1 KGHSH, CDR2 LQKENI. The CDR3 spans 14 residues. The CDR3 coding sequence is TGTGCCAGCTCACCACAGGGGCAGAACTATGGCTACACCTTC. Residues: CASSPQGQNYGYTF.

The chain joins TRBV6-1 to TRBJ1-4, with TRBD1 as a possible D gene (5 bases). Per germline, CDR1 MNHNS and CDR2 SASEGT. The V gene lost 2 bases and the J gene lost 4 bases, with 11 bases spanning the gap. This CDR3 comprises 15 residues. The CDR3 DNA sequence: TGTGCCAGCAGTGAACAGGGTAGGGGTAATGAAAAACTGTTTTTT. Translating it yields CASSEQGRGNEKLFF.

CDR3 residues: CASSPGGAGNTIYF. The CDR3 DNA follows: TGTGCCAGCAGCCCTGGGGGGGCTGGAAACACCATATATTTT. The chain links TRBV6-4 to TRBJ1-3; perhaps TRBD1 as D (5 bases). The V end was cut by 6 bases, the J end by 2 bases, with 11 bases between. Germline CDR1 reads MRHNA; CDR2 reads SNTAGT. This CDR3 spans 14 amino acids.

V gene TRBV5-1 combines with J gene TRBJ1-5, with 10 bases matching TRBD1. CDR1 is SGHRS and CDR2 is YFSETQ in the germline V gene. The CDR3 sequence is 15 residues long. V was clipped by 4 bases and J by 2 bases; unmatched bases: 3. The CDR3: CASSIGTGGNQPQHF. For the CDR3, the DNA is TGCGCCAGCAGCATCGGGACAGGGGGCAATCAGCCCCAGCATTTT.

The chain recombines TRBV2 with TRBJ2-3; 12 bases agree with TRBD2. J gave up 3 bases and V 3 bases, and 4 bases lay outside the gene matches. The CDR3 consists of 16 residues. CDR1 SNHLY and CDR2 FYNNEI come from the germline V gene. For the CDR3, the DNA is TGTGCCAGCAGTGATCAACTAGCGGGGGGTACAGATACGCAGTATTTT. This encodes CASSDQLAGGTDTQYF.

V usage is TRBV12-3 or TRBV12-4 and J usage is TRBJ1-3; D unclear. V was pared by 6 bases and J by 9 bases, with 15 bases between. This CDR3 contains 13 residues. CDR3 region: CASSRPNAGTIYF. The CDR3 DNA reads as TGTGCCAGCAGCCGCCCCAATGCGGGCACCATATATTTT.

This chain links TRBV6-1 with TRBJ1-5, with TRBD1 as a possible D gene (6 bases). This CDR3 contains 15 residues. Trimming stripped 0 bases from V and 9 bases from J, with 15 bases between. Germline values: CDR1 MNHNS, CDR2 SASEGT. The CDR3 reads CASSEAGQLLRPQHF. The CDR3 region has the DNA TGTGCCAGCAGTGAAGCTGGACAGCTTTTAAGGCCCCAGCATTTT.

This sequence joins TRBV5-1 and TRBJ1-1, with D maybe TRBD1 (5 bases). Trimming removed 4 bases from V and 2 bases from J, with 12 bases in between. The CDR3 has 14 residues. The germline CDR1 and CDR2 sequences are SGHRS and YFSETQ. The CDR3 reads CASSRGTANTEAFF. The CDR3 DNA sequence: TGCGCCAGCAGCCGCGGGACGGCTAACACTGAAGCTTTCTTT.

The V gene is TRBV6-5, the J gene TRBJ2-7; D remains ambiguous. Trimming cost V 6 bases and J 0 bases, with 12 bases left between them. The germline V gene encodes CDR1 MNHEY and CDR2 SVGAGI. This CDR3 has 14 residues. CDR3 bases: TGTGCCAGCAGATCCATGGCTAGCTCCTACGAGCAGTACGTC. It codes for CASRSMASSYEQYV.

J is TRBJ2-7 and V is TRBV18; 7 bases agree with TRBD1. The junction had 8 bases not matched to a gene; V was cut back by 6 bases and J by 3 bases. The germline gives CDR1 KGHSH, CDR2 LQKENI. The CDR3 extends over 14 amino acids. CDR3 in DNA: TGTGCCAGCTCCCCCTGGGGGACAGACTACGAGCAGTACGTC. It encodes CASSPWGTDYEQYV.

The chain recombines TRBV5-1 with TRBJ1-2; a weak D match, TRBD1 (6 bases). Germline V CDR1 and CDR2: SGHRS, YFSETQ. The CDR3 contains 15 residues. Deletions cut 4 bases from V and 2 bases from J, with 15 bases between. CDR3 loop: CASSPRTVPNYGYTF. The CDR3 DNA sequence: TGCGCCAGCAGCCCGCGGACAGTCCCCAACTATGGCTACACCTTC.

The V and J genes are TRBV5-1 and TRBJ2-1; TRBD2 matches at 8 bases. The CDR3 length is 17 residues. Trimming at V came to 1 base and at J to 4 bases, leaving 10 bases not matched to a gene. CDR1 is SGHRS and CDR2 is YFSETQ in the germline V gene. CDR3 amino acids: CASSLTGGAPPYNEQFF. DNA for the CDR3: TGCGCCAGCAGCTTGACGGGGGGGGCCCCACCTTACAATGAGCAGTTCTTC. Based on the CDR3 plus reference TRBV5-1 and TRBJ2-1, the full variable domain is KAGVTQTPRYLIKTRGQQVTLSCSPISGHRSVSWYQQTPGQGLQFLFEYFSETQRNKGNFPGRFSGRQFSNSRSEMNVSTLELGDSALYLCASSLTGGAPPYNEQFFGPGTRLTVL.

The rearrangement joins TRBV2 to TRBJ1-2; 7 bases agree with TRBD1. The CDR3 is 12 amino acids. Germline V gives CDR1 SNHLY, CDR2 FYNNEI. J was trimmed by 8 bases and V by 10 bases; bases with no gene match: 10. DNA of the CDR3: TGTGCCATCCCGGGAGGGGGCGACGGCTACACCTTC. Translation: CAIPGGGDGYTF.

The V gene is TRBV5-6, the J gene TRBJ1-3; D is unclear. V was clipped by 4 bases and J by 3 bases, with 8 bases between them. Germline values: CDR1 SGHDT, CDR2 YYEEEE. The CDR3 contains 13 residues. Written as DNA, the CDR3 is TGTGCCAGCAGCCCCTTACTTGGAAACACCATATATTTT. It encodes CASSPLLGNTIYF.

The rearrangement joins TRBV5-6 to TRBJ1-3; D remains ambiguous. This CDR3 has 17 amino acids. Between the trimmed V and J ends, which lost 1 base and 0 bases, there was a span of 14 bases. Germline V CDR1 and CDR2: SGHDT, YYEEEE. The DNA of the CDR3 is TGTGCCAGCAGCTTGTCCAGGATCTTTGGCTCTGGAAACACCATATATTTT. Amino acid sequence: CASSLSRIFGSGNTIYF.

This chain links TRBV6-5 with TRBJ1-4; 8 positions match TRBD1. CDR1 is MNHEY, CDR2 SVGAGI, per germline. Germline trimming cut 9 bases from V and 4 bases from J; bases unmatched to any gene: 4. This CDR3 is built from 13 residues. CDR3 protein: CARDRGLNEKLFF. CDR3 in DNA: TGTGCCAGAGACAGGGGCCTTAATGAAAAACTGTTTTTT.

The V and J genes are TRBV5-1 and TRBJ2-1; 7 bases are shared with TRBD1. J gave up 5 bases and V 0 bases, and 11 bases lay outside the gene matches. The germline gives CDR1 SGHRS, CDR2 YFSETQ. The CDR3 extends over 17 amino acids. CDR3 region: CASSLVAQGERDNEQFF. In DNA form, the CDR3 reads TGCGCCAGCAGCTTGGTGGCGCAGGGGGAGAGGGACAATGAGCAGTTCTTC.

This clone came up once. The chain recombines TRBV6-5 with TRBJ1-6, with 9 positions matching TRBD1. Trimming cost V 0 bases and J 7 bases; bases outside gene matches: 4. Germline V CDR1 and CDR2: MNHEY, SVGAGI. The CDR3 runs 16 residues. The CDR3 spells CASSYSDRGRNSPLHF. CDR3 DNA sequence: TGTGCCAGCAGTTACTCCGACAGGGGGAGGAATTCACCCCTCCACTTT.